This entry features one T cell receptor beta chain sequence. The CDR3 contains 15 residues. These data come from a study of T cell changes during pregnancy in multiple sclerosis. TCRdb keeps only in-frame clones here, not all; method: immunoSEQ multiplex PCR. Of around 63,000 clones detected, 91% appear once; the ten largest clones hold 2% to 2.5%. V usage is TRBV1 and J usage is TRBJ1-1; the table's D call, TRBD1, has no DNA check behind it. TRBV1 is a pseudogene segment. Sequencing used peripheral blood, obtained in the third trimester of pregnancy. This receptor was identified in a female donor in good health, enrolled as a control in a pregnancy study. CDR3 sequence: CTSSQVSTGEPEAFF. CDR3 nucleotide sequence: TGCACCAGCAGCCAAGTGTCTACAGGGGAGCCTGAAGCTTTCTTT.